This TCR beta chain was sequenced during a study of tumor-infiltrating lymphocytes in primary liver carcinoma. Study overall: Tumors, staged T1-T3 N0M0, spanned about 4.2 to 11 cm.

TCR beta cDNA was prepared out of roughly 520 ng total RNA by means of a constant-region primer. Slightly modified ARM-PCR served as the procedure for the TCR beta libraries. These libraries came from three rounds of nested multiplex PCR. Researchers ran the first two PCR rounds for 10 cycles each with TRBV1-TRBV30 forward primers and a C-beta reverse primer. TCRdb redid the calling of the multiplex PCR reads with MiXCR, one entry per CDR3 protein. This sample has almost 200,000 distinct CDR3 sequences; less than 70% occur once, and the top ten carry 7% to 8.5%. Points from the study as a whole: Between tumor regions, pairs overlapped more than tumor-adjacent and tumor-blood pairs did.

In regard to this clonotype: What it recognizes is unknown. As the CDR3 is not closed by the conserved phenylalanine or tryptophan, this likely results from a read error.

Both blood RNA, taken from unsorted whole blood, and germline DNA were extracted. There were only treatment-naive patients, all with chronic HBV infection. Collection of roughly 4.4 milliliters of peripheral blood took place before surgery. Looked up from germline, CDR1 is SGHAT and CDR2 is FQNNGV. The CDR3 sequence is 15 residues long. Germline trimming cut 4 bases from V and 7 bases from J; bases unmatched to any gene: 5. The receptor was isolated from a woman aged 60 to 75 with primary liver carcinoma and hepatitis B virus infection. Sequencing was done on a sample of peripheral blood. V and J are TRBV11-2 and TRBJ1-5; 12 nucleotides line up with TRBD1. The CDR3 DNA follows: TGTGCCAGCAGCTCCGGGACAGGGGGCTCGCAGCCCCAGCATATT. It codes for CASSSGTGGSQPQHI.